The sequence of this T cell receptor (beta chain) was determined in a study of identical twins. General study findings and limits: Out-of-frame beta chain sequences displayed weaker excess sharing between twins. Because invariant MAIT and iNKT cells could be present, zero-insertion analyses could be partly confounded. The abundant beta clonotypes from cord blood had fewer insertions, and memory repertoires had none of this. Shared out-of-frame alpha sequences (those common to twins) showed excess low generation probability.

Germline assignment: CDR1 SGHRS and CDR2 YFSETQ. Trimming removed 0 bases from V and 1 base from J, with 11 bases in between. This CDR3 is built from 16 residues. This clonotype was detected many times. As yet, its antigen is unknown. TCRdb reprocessed the 5' RACE reads via MiXCR and lists one record per CDR3 protein. The repertoire has 250,000 to 350,000 distinct CDR3 sequences, under 9.5% of them found once; the top ten carry less than 2.5%. This sample also belongs to another study, concerning yellow fever vaccine responses in identical twins.

This TCR derives from a woman aged 18-29 years in good health. Source material: memory (CD45RO+) T cells sorted from blood. The chain carries TRBV5-1 and TRBJ2-4; D gene unclear. The chain's CDR3 is CASSLVVGYAKNIQYF. The CDR3 DNA reads TGCGCCAGCAGCTTGGTGGTGGGCTACGCCAAAAACATTCAGTACTTC.